This T cell receptor (beta chain) stems from a study of T cell changes during pregnancy in multiple sclerosis. The CDR3 extends over 13 amino acids. Germline loops: CDR1 SNHLY, CDR2 FYNNEI. Trimming took off 4 bases at V and 1 base at J, with 5 bases between the two ends. TCRdb's table, derived via immunoSEQ multiplex PCR, lists solely in-frame clones and lacks some. The repertoire has roughly 93,000 clones, just over 90% of them found once; the top ten carry about 2%. The rearrangement joins TRBV2 to TRBJ1-5; D remains unclear. The TCR originated in a female donor in good health, enrolled as a control in a pregnancy study. The sample in question was peripheral blood, obtained after pregnancy. Here the CDR3 reads CASSGESNQPQHF. As DNA, the CDR3 is TGTGCCAGCAGTGGCGAGAGCAATCAGCCCCAGCATTTT.